The 8 T cell receptor beta chains reported below all come from one sample, sequenced in a study of cytomegalovirus exposure and HLA in healthy donors. In the PCR, 60 Vbeta and 13 Jbeta primers were used. Some clones are missing from TCRdb's copy, which holds only in-frame ones; the method was immunoSEQ multiplex PCR. The sample lists about 190,000 clones; roughly 84% were seen once. Sequenced sample: PBMCs. The source is a woman in her forties or fifties in good health and CMV-seropositive.

The chain links TRBV6-1 to TRBJ1-2; TRBD1 agrees at 8 bases. Per germline, CDR1 MNHNS and CDR2 SASEGT. V was clipped by 4 bases and J by 5 bases; unmatched bases: 3. This CDR3 spans 13 amino acids. DNA of the CDR3: TGTGCCAGCAGTGGGACAGGGCTGTATGGCTACACCTTC. Translating gives CASSGTGLYGYTF.

This chain connects TRBV6-6 to TRBJ1-2; the match to TRBD1 covers 7 bases. Germline V CDR1 and CDR2: MNHNY, SVGAGI (reference sequence). The ends lost 4 bases at V and 2 bases at J; junction bases unmatched: 1. This CDR3 spans 13 amino acids. This CDR3 is CASSWTGNYGYTF. CDR3 in DNA: TGTGCCAGCAGTTGGACAGGAAACTATGGCTACACCTTC.

This sequence joins TRBV18 and TRBJ2-5; 7 bases line up with TRBD1. V was pared by 5 bases and J by 2 bases, with 11 bases of the junction left unmatched. The CDR3 is 16 residues long. The germline CDR1 and CDR2 sequences are KGHSH and LQKENI. The CDR3 nucleotides read TGTGCCAGCTCATTTTACGACAGGGCGGTTCAAGAGACCCAGTACTTC. Protein product: CASSFYDRAVQETQYF.

The chain has TRBV6-6 and TRBJ1-2, with D maybe TRBD1 (6 bases). Germline CDR1 MNHNY, CDR2 SVGAGI (reference sequence). This CDR3 spans 15 amino acids. With 7 bases removed from V and 2 bases from J, the gap between germline ends came to 17 bases. Here the CDR3 DNA reads TGTGCCAGCAAGGGGAGGGGGGAATTCAACTATGGCTACACCTTC. Its protein is CASKGRGEFNYGYTF.

This chain joins TRBV28 and TRBJ1-5; D might be TRBD1 (5 bases). V lost 5 bases to trimming and J lost 2 bases, with 10 bases between them. Germline V gene data show CDR1 as MDHEN and CDR2 as SYDVKM. The CDR3 contains 14 residues. The CDR3 loop is CASSTLGGNQPQHF. CDR3 DNA: TGTGCCAGCAGTACTCTAGGGGGCAATCAGCCCCAGCATTTT.

The rearrangement links TRBV6-1 to TRBJ2-3; 12 bases line up with TRBD1. Germline loops: CDR1 MNHNS, CDR2 SASEGT. This CDR3 contains 15 residues. V shed 6 bases, J shed 4 bases, and the junction held 5 bases outside the gene matches. CDR3 bases: TGTGCCAGCAGCCGAGGGACAGGGGGCGCAGATACGCAGTATTTT. It is translated as CASSRGTGGADTQYF.

The rearrangement joins TRBV4-3 to TRBJ2-1, with 9 positions matching TRBD2. The germline CDR1 and CDR2 sequences are LGHNA and YSLEER. V shed 2 bases, J shed 2 bases, and the junction held 10 bases outside the gene matches. The CDR3 has 18 residues. CDR3 DNA: TGCGCCAGCAGCCAACCGCGGGAGGAGCGGGAGGCCTACAATGAGCAGTTCTTC. Translation: CASSQPREEREAYNEQFF.

This chain uses TRBV4-1 with TRBJ2-3, with TRBD2 identical over 7 bases. Germline V CDR1 and CDR2: MGHRA, YSYEKL. The CDR3 totals 16 residues. J was trimmed by 1 base and V by 0 bases; bases with no gene match: 4. The CDR3 sequence: CASSQDPSGGTDTQYF. CDR3 DNA sequence: TGCGCCAGCAGCCAAGATCCGAGCGGGGGCACAGATACGCAGTATTTT.